These 24 T cell receptor beta chains came from one sample sequenced in a study of beta chain features in type 1 diabetes. The entirety of the isolated RNA underwent reverse transcription, so expressed TCRB transcripts were sequenced. Clones were sequenced by immunoSEQ multiplex PCR, and TCRdb holds only the in-frame ones, with some missing. Counted here are about 620,000 clones, about 14% occurring once; the ten biggest clones make up 0.07% to 0.095%. Input material: naive CD4+ T cells from blood. The receptors were sampled from a man between 18 and 29 years old in good health.

A few counts support this clone. Relative to the germline gene, one junction end is altered; a read error may explain this. The CDR3 sequence is CASRRTALNTGELFF. The DNA for the CDR3 is TGTGCCAGCAGGCGGACAGCTCTTAACACCGGCGAGCTGTTTTTT. The chain uses TRBV14 and TRBJ2-2; D may be TRBD1 (6 bases). There are 15 residues in the CDR3. Germline-derived CDR1 and CDR2 are SGHDN and FVKESK.

This clone turned up a few times. This rearrangement joins TRBV5-1 to TRBJ1-4; D is uncertain. Per germline, CDR1 SGHRS and CDR2 YFSETQ. V lost 7 bases and J lost 5, with 18 bases in between. The CDR3 loop spans 15 amino acids. In DNA, the CDR3 is TGCGCCAGCGGCTCCCTCTCTGGACCAAATGAAAAACTGTTTTTT. Protein sequence: CASGSLSGPNEKLFF.

This clone was counted between two and nine times. DNA for the CDR3: TGTGCCAGCAGCTTAACTGCGGGGAGTGCTGAAGCTTTCTTT. Translated: CASSLTAGSAEAFF. The genes are TRBV7-3 and TRBJ1-1, with D unclear. This CDR3 is 14 amino acids long. Germline V lookup: CDR1 SGHTA, CDR2 FQGTGA. Deletions cut 0 bases from V and 6 bases from J, with 11 bases between.

The chain is built from TRBV7-2 and TRBJ1-1; maybe TRBD1 (5 bases). The germline CDR1 and CDR2 sequences are SGHTA and FQGNSA. Trimming pared 5 bases from V and 1 base from J, leaving 11 bases between. CDR3 length: 14 residues. Written as DNA, the CDR3 is TGTGCCAGCAGCCCAAACCAGGGGAACACTGAAGCTTTCTTT. This sequence encodes CASSPNQGNTEAFF. Full variable domain (outside the CDR3, taken from reference TRBV7-2 and TRBJ1-1): GAGVSQSPSNKVTEKGKDVELRCDPISGHTALYWYRQSLGQGLEFLIYFQGNSAPDKSGLPSDRFSAERTGGSVSTLTIQRTQQEDSAVYLCASSPNQGNTEAFFGQGTRLTVV.

This clone was counted between two and nine times. Distinct nucleotide sequences in the sample also encode this CDR3. The chain uses TRBV5-1 and TRBJ2-1, with 8 bases lining up with TRBD1. CDR1 SGHRS and CDR2 YFSETQ come from the germline V gene. V was pared by 2 bases and J by 4 bases, with 2 bases of the junction left unmatched. The CDR3 has 14 residues. The DNA for the CDR3 is TGCGCCAGCAGCTTCGGACAGGGTTACAATGAGCAGTTCTTC. Translating gives CASSFGQGYNEQFF.

CDR3 sequence: CASSLWLAANTGELFF. The CDR3 DNA sequence: TGTGCCAGCAGCTTGTGGCTAGCGGCAAACACCGGGGAGCTGTTTTTT. The chain has TRBV5-4 and TRBJ2-2; 7 bases are shared with TRBD2. The ends lost 1 base at V and 2 bases at J; junction bases unmatched: 5. Germline lookup yields CDR1 SGHNT and CDR2 YYREEE (reference sequence). This CDR3 region has 16 residues.

In this sample, this clone turned up a few times. The V gene is TRBV27, the J gene TRBJ2-6; no clear D gene. The CDR3 has 18 amino acids. The V end was cut by 7 bases, the J end by 0 bases, with 19 bases between. Looked up from germline, CDR1 is MNHEY and CDR2 is SMNVEV (reference sequence). CDR3 sequence (DNA): TGTGCCAGCAAAGTTTGGGGTTACACGAGCTCTGGGGCCAACGTCCTGACTTTC. Its protein is CASKVWGYTSSGANVLTF.

This clone was detected only a few times. The rearrangement uses TRBV5-1 and TRBJ2-5; no definite D call. This CDR3 contains 15 residues. Trimming took 6 bases from V and 1 from J, leaving 16 bases between them. Germline CDR1 and CDR2: SGHRS and YFSETQ. The CDR3 sequence is CASKRRAELQETQYF. The DNA for the CDR3 is TGCGCCAGCAAGCGTAGGGCTGAGCTCCAAGAGACCCAGTACTTC.

This clone was observed a few times. The rearrangement links TRBV25-1 to TRBJ1-1; TRBD1 matches at 10 bases. The germline CDR1 and CDR2 sequences are MGHDK and SYGVNS. Germline trimming cut 4 bases from V and 3 bases from J; bases unmatched to any gene: 2. This CDR3 has 14 amino acids. CDR3 in DNA: TGTGCCAGCAGTGGGGGACAGGGGTACACTGAAGCTTTCTTT. Translation: CASSGGQGYTEAFF.

The V call is TRBV7-2, the J call TRBJ2-1, with 7 positions matching TRBD2. The CDR3 spans 15 residues. The germline gives CDR1 SGHTA, CDR2 FQGNSA. Trimming at V came to 5 bases and at J to 2 bases, leaving 6 bases not matched to a gene. CDR3 loop: CASSLGGPTYNEQFF. CDR3 coding DNA: TGTGCCAGCAGCCTGGGAGGGCCCACCTACAATGAGCAGTTCTTC.

This clone was seen a handful of times. The chain couples TRBV5-1 to TRBJ1-5, with 8 bases aligning to TRBD1. The CDR3 covers 14 residues. Germline V CDR1 and CDR2: SGHRS, YFSETQ. V was clipped by 2 bases and J by 9 bases; unmatched bases: 7. CDR3: CASSFSSGGLPQHF. The CDR3 DNA is TGCGCCAGCAGCTTCAGCTCAGGGGGCTTGCCCCAGCATTTT.

This clone appeared a few times. This rearrangement joins TRBV18 to TRBJ2-3; 9 bases align to TRBD2. The CDR3 covers 14 residues. Germline-derived CDR1 and CDR2 are KGHSH and LQKENI. The junction had 2 bases not matched to a gene; V was cut back by 2 bases and J by 5 bases. CDR3 nucleotide sequence: TGTGCCAGCTCACCATCACTAGCGGGAGATACGCAGTATTTT. Protein: CASSPSLAGDTQYF.

The rearrangement uses TRBV4-3 and TRBJ2-7; 9 bases line up with TRBD2. With 0 bases clipped from V and 3 bases from J, the junction kept 9 bases outside the gene matches. Germline CDR1 and CDR2: LGHNA and YSLEER. The CDR3 is 17 residues long. This CDR3 reads CASSQEIWGSGSYEQYF. The CDR3 nucleotides read TGCGCCAGCAGCCAAGAAATTTGGGGTAGCGGGAGCTACGAGCAGTACTTC.

In this sample, this clone turned up a few times. The gene calls are TRBV5-4 and TRBJ2-7; D might be TRBD2 (6 bases). The V gene lost 4 bases and the J gene lost 2 bases, with 16 bases spanning the gap. The CDR3 consists of 15 residues. Germline V gene sequence: CDR1 SGHNT, CDR2 YYREEE (reference sequence). The CDR3 here is CASSGGLAEPYEQYF. CDR3 nucleotide sequence: TGTGCCAGCAGCGGGGGTTTAGCGGAGCCCTACGAGCAGTACTTC.

The chain is built from TRBV6-5 and TRBJ2-3, with D perhaps matching TRBD2 (7 bases). The CDR3 covers 14 residues. Germline-derived CDR1 and CDR2 are MNHEY and SVGAGI. Trimming removed 7 bases from V and 4 bases from J, with 15 bases in between. CDR3 region: CASNKGGRPDTQYF. CDR3 coding DNA: TGTGCCAGCAATAAGGGGGGGCGCCCAGATACGCAGTATTTT.

The chain joins TRBV27 to TRBJ1-4, with TRBD1 as a possible D gene (5 bases). The V end lost 5 bases, the J end lost 8 bases, and 21 bases lay between the germline ends. CDR1 and CDR2 from the germline V gene are MNHEY and SMNVEV (reference sequence). This CDR3 is 16 amino acids long. CDR3 loop: CASSPRGLGEVEKLFF. CDR3 in DNA: TGTGCCAGCAGTCCACGCGGTCTAGGGGAGGTGGAAAAACTGTTTTTT.

This clone appeared a few times. This chain links TRBV6-1 with TRBJ2-5; D might be TRBD2 (6 bases). This CDR3 is built from 13 residues. Between the trimmed V and J ends, which lost 4 bases and 4 bases, there was a span of 10 bases. CDR1 MNHNS and CDR2 SASEGT come from the germline V gene. This CDR3 is CASSGLARETQYF. The DNA of the CDR3 is TGTGCCAGCAGTGGTCTAGCGAGAGAGACCCAGTACTTC.

V usage is TRBV29-1 and J usage is TRBJ2-2; 9 positions agree with TRBD1. Per the germline V gene, CDR1 is SQVTM and CDR2 is ANQGSEA. This CDR3 is built from 16 residues. After removal of 7 bases from V and 3 bases from J, the junction contained 12 bases not matched to a gene. In nucleotides, the CDR3 is TGCAGCGCCCACCTCCGGGGACAGGGCGACACCGGGGAGCTGTTTTTT. It yields the protein CSAHLRGQGDTGELFF.

This chain joins TRBV19 and TRBJ1-6; weak D call: TRBD1 (5 bases). This CDR3 is built from 15 residues. The germline V and J ends were trimmed by 7 bases and 7 bases, with 17 bases remaining between them. CDR1 LNHDA and CDR2 SQIVND come from the germline V gene (reference sequence). The CDR3 region has the DNA TGTGCCAGTACCCCAGGGCAGGGTGCGAATTCACCCCTCCACTTT. It codes for CASTPGQGANSPLHF.

The chain couples TRBV28 to TRBJ2-6; D may be TRBD2 (5 bases). Trimming took off 5 bases at V and 2 bases at J, with 16 bases between the two ends. CDR1 and CDR2 (germline): MDHEN, SYDVKM. There are 17 residues in the CDR3. CDR3 region: CASSPNNRGPGANVLTF. CDR3 DNA sequence: TGTGCCAGCAGTCCCAACAACAGAGGGCCTGGGGCCAACGTCCTGACTTTC.

Only a few counts were recorded for this clone. This chain links TRBV4-2 with TRBJ1-3; D gene ambiguous. The CDR3 extends over 15 amino acids. V gave up 0 bases and J gave up 0 bases, with 6 bases separating them. Germline CDR1 and CDR2: LGHNA and YNFKEQ. The CDR3 sequence is CASSQERVSGNTIYF. The CDR3 bases are TGTGCCAGCAGCCAAGAAAGGGTCTCTGGAAACACCATATATTTT.

This clone was observed once. The gene calls are TRBV28 and TRBJ2-2; TRBD1 matches 7 bases. The germline gives CDR1 MDHEN, CDR2 SYDVKM. This CDR3 is built from 15 residues. J gave up 3 bases and V 2 bases, and 3 bases lay outside the gene matches. As DNA, the CDR3 is TGTGCCAGCAGTTTAGACAGGGTCGACACCGGGGAGCTGTTTTTT. Its protein is CASSLDRVDTGELFF.

A few counts support this clone. V is TRBV5-6 and J is TRBJ2-4; D is possibly TRBD1 or TRBD2 (6 bases each). Germline CDR1 and CDR2: SGHDT and YYEEEE. The germline V and J ends were trimmed by 1 base and 3 bases, with 11 bases remaining between them. The CDR3 has 15 amino acids. The CDR3 reads CASSLRGVVKNIQYF. In nucleotides, the CDR3 is TGTGCCAGCAGCTTGAGGGGGGTAGTCAAAAACATTCAGTACTTC.

V gene TRBV7-3 combines with J gene TRBJ2-7; 8 positions match TRBD1. The CDR3 length is 15 residues. Germline assignment: CDR1 SGHTA and CDR2 FQGTGA. J lost 3 bases, V lost 6 bases, and 10 bases had no gene match. CDR3 sequence reads: CASSQSGTGIYEQYF. In nucleotides, the CDR3 is TGTGCCAGCAGTCAATCCGGGACAGGCATCTACGAGCAGTACTTC.